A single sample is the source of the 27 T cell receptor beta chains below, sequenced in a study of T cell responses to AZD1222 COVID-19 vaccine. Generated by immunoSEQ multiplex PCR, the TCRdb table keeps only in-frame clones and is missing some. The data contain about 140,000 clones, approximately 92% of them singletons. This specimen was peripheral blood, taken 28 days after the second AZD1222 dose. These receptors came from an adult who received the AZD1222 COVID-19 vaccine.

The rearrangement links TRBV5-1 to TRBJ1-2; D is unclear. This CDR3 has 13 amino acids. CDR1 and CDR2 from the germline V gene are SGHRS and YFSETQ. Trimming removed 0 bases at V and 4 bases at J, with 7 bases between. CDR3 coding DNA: TGCGCCAGCAGCTTGGACAGCTCCTATGGCTACACCTTC. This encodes CASSLDSSYGYTF.

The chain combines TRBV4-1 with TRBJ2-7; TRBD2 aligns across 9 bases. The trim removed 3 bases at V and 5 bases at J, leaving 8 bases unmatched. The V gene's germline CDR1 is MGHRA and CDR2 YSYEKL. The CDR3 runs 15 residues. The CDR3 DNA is TGCGCCAGCAGCCATAGCGGGAGAGGTCCCCACGAGCAGTACTTC. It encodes CASSHSGRGPHEQYF.

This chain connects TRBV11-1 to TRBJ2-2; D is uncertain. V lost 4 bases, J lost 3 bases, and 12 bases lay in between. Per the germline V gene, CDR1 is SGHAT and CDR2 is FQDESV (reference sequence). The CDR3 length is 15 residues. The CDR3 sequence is CASSSREVYTGELFF. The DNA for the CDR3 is TGTGCCAGCAGCTCAAGGGAAGTATACACCGGGGAGCTGTTTTTT. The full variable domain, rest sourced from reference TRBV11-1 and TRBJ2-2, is EAEVAQSPRYKITEKSQAVAFWCDPISGHATLYWYRQILGQGPELLVQFQDESVVDDSQLPKDRFSAERLKGVDSTLKIQPAELGDSAMYLCASSSREVYTGELFFGEGSRLTVL.

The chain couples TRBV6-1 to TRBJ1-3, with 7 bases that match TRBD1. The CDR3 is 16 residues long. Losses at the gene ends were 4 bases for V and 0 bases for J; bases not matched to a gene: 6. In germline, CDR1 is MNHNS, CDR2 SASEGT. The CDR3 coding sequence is TGTGCCAGCAGTGTCACGACAGGGAACTCTGGAAACACCATATATTTT. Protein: CASSVTTGNSGNTIYF.

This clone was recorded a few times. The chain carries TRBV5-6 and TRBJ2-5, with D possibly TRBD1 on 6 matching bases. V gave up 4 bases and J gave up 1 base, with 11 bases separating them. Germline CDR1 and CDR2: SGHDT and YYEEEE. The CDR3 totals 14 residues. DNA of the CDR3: TGTGCCAGCAGCCTGGACAGAGTCCAAGAGACCCAGTACTTC. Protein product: CASSLDRVQETQYF.

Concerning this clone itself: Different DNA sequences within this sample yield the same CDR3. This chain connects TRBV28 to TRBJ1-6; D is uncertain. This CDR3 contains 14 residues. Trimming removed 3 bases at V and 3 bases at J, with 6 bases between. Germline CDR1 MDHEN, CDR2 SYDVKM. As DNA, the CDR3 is TGTGCCAGCAGTTTCGGCGGCTATAATTCACCCCTCCACTTT. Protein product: CASSFGGYNSPLHF.

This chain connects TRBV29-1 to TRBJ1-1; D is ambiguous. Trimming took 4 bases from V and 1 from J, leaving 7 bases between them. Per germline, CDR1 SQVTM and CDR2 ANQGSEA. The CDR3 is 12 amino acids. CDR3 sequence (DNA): TGCAGCGTTGGTGGCGGGAACACTGAAGCTTTCTTT. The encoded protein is CSVGGGNTEAFF. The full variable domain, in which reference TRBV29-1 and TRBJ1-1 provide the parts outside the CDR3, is SAVISQKPSRDICQRGTSLTIQCQVDSQVTMMFWYRQQPGQSLTLIATANQGSEATYESGFVIDKFPISRPNLTFSTLTVSNMSPEDSSIYLCSVGGGNTEAFFGQGTRLTVV.

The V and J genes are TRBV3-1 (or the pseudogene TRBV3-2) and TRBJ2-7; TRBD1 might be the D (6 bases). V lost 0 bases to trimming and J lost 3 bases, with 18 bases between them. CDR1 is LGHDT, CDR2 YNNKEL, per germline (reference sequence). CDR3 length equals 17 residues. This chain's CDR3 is CASSQDPVQGVVYEQYF. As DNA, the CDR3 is TGTGCCAGCAGCCAAGACCCCGTACAGGGCGTCGTCTACGAGCAGTACTTC.

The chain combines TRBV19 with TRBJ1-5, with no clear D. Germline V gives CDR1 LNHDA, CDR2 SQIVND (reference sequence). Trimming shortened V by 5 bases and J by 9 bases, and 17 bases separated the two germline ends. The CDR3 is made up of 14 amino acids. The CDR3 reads CASSFRTDPRPQHF. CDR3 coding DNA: TGTGCCAGTAGTTTTAGGACGGACCCTCGGCCCCAGCATTTT.

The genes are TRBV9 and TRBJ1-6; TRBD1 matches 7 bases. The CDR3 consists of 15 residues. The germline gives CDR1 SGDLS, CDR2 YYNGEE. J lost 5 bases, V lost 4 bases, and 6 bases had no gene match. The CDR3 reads CASSPGTANNSPLHF. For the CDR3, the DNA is TGTGCCAGCAGCCCCGGGACAGCAAATAATTCACCCCTCCACTTT.

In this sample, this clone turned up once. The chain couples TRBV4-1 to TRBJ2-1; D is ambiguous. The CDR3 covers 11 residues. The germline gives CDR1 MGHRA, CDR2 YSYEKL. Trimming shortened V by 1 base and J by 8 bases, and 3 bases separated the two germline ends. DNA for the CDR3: TGCGCCAGCAGCCAAGGCTATGAGCAGTTCTTC. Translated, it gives CASSQGYEQFF.

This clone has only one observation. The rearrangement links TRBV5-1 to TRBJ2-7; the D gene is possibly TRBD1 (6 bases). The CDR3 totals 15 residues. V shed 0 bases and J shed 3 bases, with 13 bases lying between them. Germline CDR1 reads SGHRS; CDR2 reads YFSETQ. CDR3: CASSLGPGESYEQYF. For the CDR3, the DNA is TGCGCCAGCAGCTTGGGCCCAGGGGAAAGCTACGAGCAGTACTTC.

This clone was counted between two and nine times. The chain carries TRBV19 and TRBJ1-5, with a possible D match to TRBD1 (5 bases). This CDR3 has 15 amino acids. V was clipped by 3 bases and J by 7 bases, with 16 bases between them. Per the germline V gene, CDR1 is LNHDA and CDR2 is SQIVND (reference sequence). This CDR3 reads CASSITPTGSQPQHF. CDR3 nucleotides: TGTGCCAGTAGTATTACCCCCACAGGTTCCCAGCCCCAGCATTTT.

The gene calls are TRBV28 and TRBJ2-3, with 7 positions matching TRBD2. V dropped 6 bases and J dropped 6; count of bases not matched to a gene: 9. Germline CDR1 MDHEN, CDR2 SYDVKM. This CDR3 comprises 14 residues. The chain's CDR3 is CASSSPGEGDTQYF. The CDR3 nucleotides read TGTGCCAGCAGCTCCCCGGGGGAGGGCGATACGCAGTATTTT.

In DNA, the CDR3 is TGTGCCAGCAGTTGGGGGACTCTGGGAGCTTTCTTT. Translation: CASSWGTLGAFF. The chain is built from TRBV28 and TRBJ1-1; the D gene is possibly TRBD1 (5 bases). Germline V CDR1 and CDR2: MDHEN, SYDVKM. V lost 4 bases to trimming and J lost 10 bases, with 13 bases between them. The CDR3 has 12 amino acids.

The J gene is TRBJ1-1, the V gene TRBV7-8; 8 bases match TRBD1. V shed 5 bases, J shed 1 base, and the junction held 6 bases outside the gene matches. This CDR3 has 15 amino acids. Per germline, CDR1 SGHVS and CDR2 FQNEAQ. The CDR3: CASSPGQGWNTEAFF. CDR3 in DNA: TGTGCCAGCAGCCCAGGACAGGGCTGGAACACTGAAGCTTTCTTT. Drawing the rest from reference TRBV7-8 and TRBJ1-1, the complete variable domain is GAGVSQSPRYKVAKRGQDVALRCDPISGHVSLFWYQQALGQGPEFLTYFQNEAQLDKSGLPSDRFFAERPEGSVSTLKIQRTQQEDSAVYLCASSPGQGWNTEAFFGQGTRLTVV.

CDR3 amino acids: CASSIGRHVGEAFF. In DNA form, the CDR3 reads TGTGCCAGTAGTATTGGGAGACACGTTGGTGAAGCTTTCTTT. V and J are TRBV19 and TRBJ1-1; D is uncertain. Germline lookup yields CDR1 LNHDA and CDR2 SQIVND (reference sequence). V lost 3 bases and J 7 bases, leaving 15 bases between the germline ends. This CDR3 region has 14 residues.

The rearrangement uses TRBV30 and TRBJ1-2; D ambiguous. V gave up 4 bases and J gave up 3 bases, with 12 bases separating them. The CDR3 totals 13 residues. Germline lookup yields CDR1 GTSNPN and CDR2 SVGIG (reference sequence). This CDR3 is CAWIRKLDYGYTF. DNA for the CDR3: TGTGCCTGGATCCGCAAGCTGGACTATGGCTACACCTTC.

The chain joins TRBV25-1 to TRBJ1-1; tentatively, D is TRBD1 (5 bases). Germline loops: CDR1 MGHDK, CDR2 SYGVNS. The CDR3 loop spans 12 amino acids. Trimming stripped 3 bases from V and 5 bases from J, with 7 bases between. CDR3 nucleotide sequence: TGTGCCAGCAGTGACGACAGAACTGAAGCTTTCTTT. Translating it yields CASSDDRTEAFF. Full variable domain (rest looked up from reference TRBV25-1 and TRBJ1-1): EADIYQTPRYLVIGTGKKITLECSQTMGHDKMYWYQQDPGMELHLIHYSYGVNSTEKGDLSSESTVSRIRTEHFPLTLESARPSHTSQYLCASSDDRTEAFFGQGTRLTVV.

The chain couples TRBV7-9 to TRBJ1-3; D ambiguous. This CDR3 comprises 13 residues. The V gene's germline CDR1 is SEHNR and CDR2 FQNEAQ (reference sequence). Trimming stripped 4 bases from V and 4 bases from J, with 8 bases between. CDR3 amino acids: CASSSRRGNTIYF. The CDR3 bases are TGTGCCAGCAGCTCCAGGCGGGGAAACACCATATATTTT.

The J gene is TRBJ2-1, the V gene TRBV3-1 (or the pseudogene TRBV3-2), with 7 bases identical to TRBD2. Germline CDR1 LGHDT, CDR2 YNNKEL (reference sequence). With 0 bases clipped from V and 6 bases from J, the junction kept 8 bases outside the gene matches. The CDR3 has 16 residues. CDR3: CASSQDLRLAANEQFF. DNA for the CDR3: TGTGCCAGCAGCCAAGATCTTCGACTAGCTGCCAATGAGCAGTTCTTC.

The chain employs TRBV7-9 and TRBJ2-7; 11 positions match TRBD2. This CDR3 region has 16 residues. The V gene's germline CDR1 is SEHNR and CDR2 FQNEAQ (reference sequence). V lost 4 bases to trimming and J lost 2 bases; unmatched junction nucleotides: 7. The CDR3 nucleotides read TGTGCCAGCAGCTCTGGACTAGCGGGCTACCCCTACGAGCAGTACTTC. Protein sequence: CASSSGLAGYPYEQYF. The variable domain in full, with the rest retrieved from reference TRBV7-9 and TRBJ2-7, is DTGVSQNPRHKITKRGQNVTFRCDPISEHNRLYWYRQTLGQGPEFLTYFQNEAQLEKSRLLSDRFSAERPKGSFSTLEIQRTEQGDSAMYLCASSSGLAGYPYEQYFGPGTRLTVT.

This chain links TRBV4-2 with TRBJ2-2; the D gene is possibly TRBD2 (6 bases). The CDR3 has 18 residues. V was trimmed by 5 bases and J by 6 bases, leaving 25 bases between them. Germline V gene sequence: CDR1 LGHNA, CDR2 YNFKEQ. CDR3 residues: CASSSYGAGGTRPGELFF. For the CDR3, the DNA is TGTGCCAGCAGCTCCTACGGGGCCGGGGGTACGAGGCCCGGGGAGCTGTTTTTT.

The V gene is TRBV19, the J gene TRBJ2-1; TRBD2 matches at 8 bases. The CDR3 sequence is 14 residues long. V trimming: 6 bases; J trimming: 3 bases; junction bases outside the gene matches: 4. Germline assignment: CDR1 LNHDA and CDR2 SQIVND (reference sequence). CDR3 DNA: TGTGCCAGTAGAGAAAGCGGGGGCTACAATGAGCAGTTCTTC. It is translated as CASRESGGYNEQFF.

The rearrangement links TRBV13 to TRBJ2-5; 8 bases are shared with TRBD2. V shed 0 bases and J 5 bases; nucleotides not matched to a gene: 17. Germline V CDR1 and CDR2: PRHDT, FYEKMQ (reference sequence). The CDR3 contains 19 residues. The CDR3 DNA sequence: TGTGCCAGCAGCTTAGGCCTATTCCCGAAGCGGGAGACTTGGGAGACCCAGTACTTC. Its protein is CASSLGLFPKRETWETQYF.

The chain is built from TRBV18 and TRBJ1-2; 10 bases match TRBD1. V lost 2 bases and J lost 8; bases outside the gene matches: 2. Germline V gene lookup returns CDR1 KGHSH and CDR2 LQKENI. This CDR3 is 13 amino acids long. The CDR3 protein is CASSPGQGGGYTF. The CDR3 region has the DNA TGTGCCAGCTCACCAGGACAGGGGGGAGGCTACACCTTC.

CDR3 loop: CASSLANGISAEAFF. The CDR3 DNA follows: TGTGCCAGCAGCTTAGCGAACGGAATCAGCGCTGAAGCTTTCTTT. V usage is TRBV7-9 and J usage is TRBJ1-1; D remains unclear. This CDR3 is 15 amino acids long. CDR1 SEHNR and CDR2 FQNEAQ come from the germline V gene (reference sequence). The germline V and J ends were trimmed by 0 bases and 6 bases, with 14 bases remaining between them. Full variable domain (missing parts from reference TRBV7-9 and TRBJ1-1): DTGVSQNPRHKITKRGQNVTFRCDPISEHNRLYWYRQTLGQGPEFLTYFQNEAQLEKSRLLSDRFSAERPKGSFSTLEIQRTEQGDSAMYLCASSLANGISAEAFFGQGTRLTVV.